This T cell receptor beta chain was recovered during a study of blood T cell repertoires in COVID-19. Seattle researchers signed up patients amid active infection and tracked them longitudinally. The V gene lost 0 bases and the J gene lost 4 bases, with 12 bases spanning the gap. This CDR3 has 15 residues. Per the germline V gene, CDR1 is LGHNA and CDR2 is YNFKEQ. Assay used: immunoSEQ multiplex PCR; TCRdb lists only in-frame clones, some missing. The repertoire holds roughly 460,000 clones, with over 85% as singletons. The sequenced material came from peripheral blood. The chain recombines TRBV4-2 with TRBJ1-2, with D hard to call. The receptor's source is a man aged 18 to 30 with COVID-19, enrolled during active disease. CDR3 in amino acids: CASSQEIMTPYGYTF. CDR3 bases: TGTGCCAGCAGCCAAGAGATTATGACACCCTATGGCTACACCTTC.